The T cell receptor beta chain described here comes from a study of neurological immune-mediated disorders. Whole-study findings and limits: In HTLV-1-associated myelopathy, TCR clonal expansion was greatest, whereas multiple sclerosis had the least, falling below healthy controls.

Time point meaning: longitudinal time-point 1 (baseline). Individuals who volunteered at a blood bank located in Maryland, USA, made up the group of healthy controls. The unsorted libraries were made from 2 million PBMCs kept at -80 C. The CDR3 extends over 15 amino acids. V lost 4 bases and J lost 5, with 15 bases in between. The germline CDR1 and CDR2 sequences are SGHDN and FVKESK. With 10-nucleotide random UMIs, 5'RACE was used to make the cDNA. TCRdb fed the 5' RACE reads into MiXCR, producing one record per CDR3 protein. The sample lists tens of thousands of distinct CDR3 sequences; roughly 10% were seen once. Concerning this clonotype itself: Its matching antigen is unknown.

This TCR was recovered from a man aged 30-40 years in good health. This chain connects TRBV14 to TRBJ2-4; D could derive from TRBD1 or TRBD2 (5 bases each). Sequenced material: PBMCs. The DNA for the CDR3 is TGTGCCAGCAGCCTCGGGACCGCTCGGGAAAACATTCAGTACTTC. It specifies CASSLGTARENIQYF.